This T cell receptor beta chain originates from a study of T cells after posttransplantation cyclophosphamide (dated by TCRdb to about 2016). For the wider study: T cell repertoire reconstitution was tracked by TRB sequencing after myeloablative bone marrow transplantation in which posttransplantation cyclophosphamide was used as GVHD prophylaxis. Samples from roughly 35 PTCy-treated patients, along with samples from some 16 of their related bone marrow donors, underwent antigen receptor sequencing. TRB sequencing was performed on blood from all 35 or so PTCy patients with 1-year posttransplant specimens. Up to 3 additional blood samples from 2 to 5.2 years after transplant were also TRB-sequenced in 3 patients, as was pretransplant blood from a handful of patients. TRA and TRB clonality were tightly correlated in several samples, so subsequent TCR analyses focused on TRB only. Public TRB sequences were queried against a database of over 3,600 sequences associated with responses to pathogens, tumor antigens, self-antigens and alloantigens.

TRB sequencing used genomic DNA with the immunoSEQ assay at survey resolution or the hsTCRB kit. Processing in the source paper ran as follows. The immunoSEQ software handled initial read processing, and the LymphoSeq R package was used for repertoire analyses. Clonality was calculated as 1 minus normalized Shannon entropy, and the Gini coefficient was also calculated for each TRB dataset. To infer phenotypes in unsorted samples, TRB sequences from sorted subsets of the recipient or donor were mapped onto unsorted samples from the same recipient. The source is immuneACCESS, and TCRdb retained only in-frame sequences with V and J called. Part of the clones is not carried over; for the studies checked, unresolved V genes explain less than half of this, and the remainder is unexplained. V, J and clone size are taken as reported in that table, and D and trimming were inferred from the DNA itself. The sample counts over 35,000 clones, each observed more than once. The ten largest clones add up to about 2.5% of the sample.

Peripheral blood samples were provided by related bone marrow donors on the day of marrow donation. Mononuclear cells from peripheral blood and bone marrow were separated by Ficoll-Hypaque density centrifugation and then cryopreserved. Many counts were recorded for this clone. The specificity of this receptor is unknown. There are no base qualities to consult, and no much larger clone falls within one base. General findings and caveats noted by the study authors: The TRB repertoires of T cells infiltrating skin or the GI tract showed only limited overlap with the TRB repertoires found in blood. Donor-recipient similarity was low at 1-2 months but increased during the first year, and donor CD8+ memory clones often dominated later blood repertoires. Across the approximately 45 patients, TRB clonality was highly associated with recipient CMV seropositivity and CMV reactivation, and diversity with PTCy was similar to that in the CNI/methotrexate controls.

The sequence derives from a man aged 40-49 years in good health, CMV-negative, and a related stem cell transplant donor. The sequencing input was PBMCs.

The bases are TGTGCCATCAGTGAACCGGGACTAGCGGGACCCAATGAGCAGTTCTTC. Its product reads: CAISEPGLAGPNEQFF. The chain uses TRBV10-3 and TRBJ2-1; a stretch of 13 junction bases matches TRBD2. Clipping removes 3 bases from V and 6 bases from J, with 5 as the unmatched junction base count. The germline V gene gives CDR1 as ENHRY and CDR2 as SYGVKD. Spanning cysteine to phenylalanine, the CDR3 consists of 16 amino acids. Just CDR3 DNA is preserved here, 48 bases in frame from base 1.